The next 17 T cell receptor beta chains were all read from a single sample in a study of T-cell memory formation after mild COVID-19. TCRdb called the 5' RACE reads again in MiXCR, with one record for every CDR3 protein. Of hundreds of thousands of distinct CDR3 sequences listed, less than 20% are singletons. Sequencing was done on a sample of PBMCs or a T cell subset sorted from them (not recorded which). The origin of the receptors is a man aged 18 to 30 who had mild COVID-19 (a few samples of this study predate the infection). Cell type and time point are not known.

This clonotype was counted a single time. The chain uses TRBV7-6 and TRBJ2-7; 7 bases are shared with TRBD1. Trimming took 5 bases from V and 3 from J; bases not matched to a gene: 7. CDR1 is SGHVS and CDR2 is FNYEAQ in the germline V gene. The length of the CDR3 is 14 residues. The chain's CDR3 is CASSASTGFYEQYF. DNA for the CDR3: TGTGCCAGCAGCGCCTCGACAGGGTTCTACGAGCAGTACTTC.

This clonotype has just a few counts. CDR3 residues: CASSLYSSREKLFF. The CDR3 coding sequence is TGTGCCAGCAGTTTGTACAGCAGCCGAGAAAAACTGTTTTTT. The chain joins TRBV28 to TRBJ1-4, with D uncertain. The CDR3 length is 14 residues. V was trimmed by 3 bases and J by 8 bases, leaving 13 bases between them. Germline V gene sequence: CDR1 MDHEN, CDR2 SYDVKM.

The rearrangement joins TRBV19 to TRBJ1-6; 8 positions agree with TRBD1. Germline values: CDR1 LNHDA, CDR2 SQIVND (reference sequence). The CDR3 spans 12 residues. V was clipped by 10 bases and J by 7 bases; unmatched bases: 3. The CDR3 sequence: CATRQGNSPLHF. The CDR3 DNA reads TGTGCCACTAGACAGGGGAATTCACCCCTCCACTTT.

This clonotype appeared a few times. V gene TRBV5-1 combines with J gene TRBJ1-1; 7 nucleotides match TRBD1. Germline loops: CDR1 SGHRS, CDR2 YFSETQ. V lost 5 bases, J lost 4 bases, and 8 bases stayed unmatched. The CDR3 covers 14 residues. CDR3 region: CASRGGQGGTEAFF. The CDR3, as DNA: TGCGCCAGCAGAGGAGGGCAGGGGGGCACTGAAGCTTTCTTT.

V is TRBV4-3 and J is TRBJ2-7; possible D gene TRBD2, 6 bases. CDR3 length equals 13 residues. Germline V gene sequence: CDR1 LGHNA, CDR2 YSLEER. The ends were cut back, 3 bases at V and 2 bases at J, with 8 bases in the middle. The CDR3 sequence: CASSQDYTYEQYF. Here the CDR3 DNA reads TGCGCCAGCAGCCAGGACTACACCTACGAGCAGTACTTC.

This rearrangement joins TRBV5-5 to TRBJ1-2, with 9 nucleotides matching TRBD1. CDR1 is SGHKS, CDR2 YYEKEE, per germline (reference sequence). The junction had 6 bases not matched to a gene; V was cut back by 4 bases and J by 8 bases. The CDR3 length is 13 residues. CDR3 in DNA: TGTGCCAGCAGCCTCTACAGGGGGCAAGGCTACACCTTC. Translated: CASSLYRGQGYTF.

The CDR3 spells CASTEQGAGNTEAFF. CDR3 nucleotide sequence: TGTGCCAGCACCGAACAGGGGGCAGGGAACACTGAAGCTTTCTTT. J is TRBJ1-1 and V is TRBV28, with 9 nucleotides matching TRBD1. This CDR3 is built from 15 residues. Germline lookup yields CDR1 MDHEN and CDR2 SYDVKM. V lost 7 bases and J lost 1; bases outside the gene matches: 7.

This chain joins TRBV13 and TRBJ2-7; 9 bases fit TRBD1. J gave up 3 bases and V 5 bases, and 5 bases lay outside the gene matches. CDR1 and CDR2 (germline): PRHDT, FYEKMQ (reference sequence). The CDR3 runs to 14 residues. The CDR3 DNA sequence: TGTGCCAGCAGCGTGGGACAGGGAGGCTACGAGCAGTACGTC. This sequence encodes CASSVGQGGYEQYV.

This chain uses TRBV12-3 or TRBV12-4 with TRBJ1-2; 8 bases agree with TRBD1. The CDR3 length is 13 residues. J lost 8 bases, V lost 5 bases, and 7 bases had no gene match. The CDR3 nucleotides are TGTGCCAGCAGTCCGACAGGGGAGCAGGGCTACACCTTC. Translated: CASSPTGEQGYTF.

The chain recombines TRBV28 with TRBJ2-5; no firm D call. CDR1 is MDHEN and CDR2 is SYDVKM in the germline V gene. The CDR3 contains 14 residues. Trimming removed 3 bases from V and 5 bases from J, with 13 bases in between. The CDR3 sequence: CASSFPPSEETQYF. Here the CDR3 DNA reads TGTGCCAGCAGTTTCCCGCCTTCAGAGGAGACCCAGTACTTC. Full variable domain (rest looked up from reference TRBV28 and TRBJ2-5): DVKVTQSSRYLVKRTGEKVFLECVQDMDHENMFWYRQDPGLGLRLIYFSYDVKMKEKGDIPEGYSVSREKKERFSLILESASTNQTSMYLCASSFPPSEETQYFGPGTRLLVL.

In this sample, this clonotype turned up a few times. The genes are TRBV12-3 or TRBV12-4 and TRBJ2-7; D possibly matches TRBD1 or TRBD2 (5 bases each). The length of the CDR3 is 12 residues. Deletions cut 6 bases from V and 6 bases from J, with 12 bases between. The CDR3 spells CASSRGASEQYF. CDR3 DNA: TGTGCCAGCAGCCGAGGGGCGAGCGAGCAGTACTTC.

The gene calls are TRBV4-1 and TRBJ2-5; the D is unclear. V was pared by 0 bases and J by 2 bases, with 10 bases between. The length of the CDR3 is 15 residues. Germline V gene sequence: CDR1 MGHRA, CDR2 YSYEKL. This CDR3 reads CASSQEEARQETQYF. In nucleotides, the CDR3 is TGCGCCAGCAGCCAAGAAGAGGCAAGACAAGAGACCCAGTACTTC.

Note on this clonotype: A read error may be the cause here, since a much bigger clone is one base away. The chain uses TRBV5-1 and TRBJ2-2; D uncertain. This CDR3 is 15 amino acids long. CDR1 and CDR2 from the germline V gene are SGHRS and YFSETQ. V gave up 2 bases and J gave up 0 bases, with 8 bases separating them. In DNA, the CDR3 is TGCGCCAGCAGCTTCGGCAAAGCGAACACCGGGGAGCTGTTTTTT. Translation gives CASSFGKANTGELFF.

A few counts support this clonotype. The J gene is TRBJ2-6, the V gene TRBV4-3; TRBD1 is a possible D gene (6 bases). Germline lookup yields CDR1 LGHNA and CDR2 YSLEER. The CDR3 sequence is 18 residues long. V lost 0 bases to trimming and J lost 4 bases, with 16 bases between them. For the CDR3, the DNA is TGCGCCAGCAGCCAAGAGTGGAGGCAGGGGCACGGGGCCAACGTCCTGACTTTC. This gives the protein CASSQEWRQGHGANVLTF.

This clonotype was seen more than once but under ten times. In DNA form, the CDR3 reads TGCAGTGCTAGACGAGGTGCGGGGGCCTACGAGCAGTACTTC. Amino acid sequence: CSARRGAGAYEQYF. The chain uses TRBV20-1 and TRBJ2-7; 7 nucleotides match TRBD2. CDR1 is DFQATT and CDR2 is SNEGSKA in the germline V gene (reference sequence). V lost 2 bases and J lost 2; bases outside the gene matches: 6. There are 14 residues in the CDR3.

This clonotype was picked up a small number of times. The chain couples TRBV11-3 to TRBJ2-2; D remains unclear. This CDR3 is built from 13 residues. The germline CDR1 and CDR2 sequences are SGHNT and YENEEA. Trimming took off 5 bases at V and 5 bases at J, with 9 bases between the two ends. CDR3 bases: TGTGCCAGCAGCACCAGAGTTACCGGGGAGCTGTTTTTT. This codes for CASSTRVTGELFF.

This sequence joins TRBV6-2 or TRBV6-3 and TRBJ2-3; 9 nucleotides match TRBD1. The trim removed 8 bases at V and 5 bases at J, leaving 11 bases unmatched. Germline V gives CDR1 MNHEY, CDR2 SVGEGT. CDR3 length equals 15 residues. In DNA form, the CDR3 reads TGTGCCAGCTGGCGACAGGGGGGGAAAATAGATACGCAGTATTTT. This gives the protein CASWRQGGKIDTQYF.